This T cell receptor beta chain was identified in a study of graft-versus-host responses after intestinal transplantation (dated by TCRdb to the early 2020s). About the full investigation: The transplants that recipients received were multivisceral, liver-intestinal, or isolated intestinal. Graft-versus-host and host-versus-graft alloreactive T cell clones were tracked in the graft, circulation and bone marrow after intestinal transplantation using bulk TCR-beta CDR3 sequencing. Anti-thymocyte globulin induction was given to all recipients, followed by maintenance tacrolimus and steroids for around three years. A cohort of some 24 intestinal transplant recipients, including one retransplant, was enrolled, and a few patients lacking pretransplant specimens were excluded. A peak of at least 4% donor T cells among recipient peripheral blood mononuclear cells was the definition used for donor T cell macrochimerism. Alloreactive clones were identified by sequencing pre-transplant mixed lymphocyte reaction products and comparing these products with unstimulated pre-transplant donor and recipient T cells. Samples from a few later patients were sequenced in-house on an Illumina MiSeq with MiXCR processing rather than by the commercial service. Broader findings and caveats from the paper: In patients with donor T cell macrochimerism, the allografts had high GvH to HvG T cell clonal ratios. GvH clones were detected in recipient bone marrow, and some of these GvH clones were observed earlier in ileal mucosa or blood, consistent with an intestinal mucosal origin. Conclusions were limited by the relatively low number and heterogeneity of intestinal transplant patients. Early after transplant, peak levels of circulating GvH clones were associated with declines in HvG clones.

For this clone: Its antigen is currently not known. Within one base of it there is no much larger clone, and no base qualities were kept.

The germline V gene gives CDR1 as SGHVS and CDR2 as FQNEAQ. Trimming accounts for 5 bases at V and 3 bases at J, while the number of junction bases matched to no gene is 4. The CDR3, cysteine through phenylalanine, is 15 amino acids long. The kept DNA is CDR3 alone, 45 bases in frame from the first base. Interpreted using the paper, the time point label stands for: cells obtained before transplantation from donor or recipient. CD3+CD4+ and CD3+CD8+ populations were FACS-sorted from unstimulated pre-transplant donor and recipient cells taken from spleen or lymph nodes. Libraries were prepared through the immunoSEQ multiplex PCR assay. For most patients, genomic DNA was isolated with the Qiagen DNeasy Blood and Tissue Kit and shipped frozen to Adaptive Biotechnologies for TCR sequencing. Adaptive Biotechnologies carried out high-throughput TCR-beta CDR3 sequencing of genomic DNA for most patients. Per the source publication's procedure: TCR sequencing data for approximately 17 patients were retrieved from Adaptive's ImmunoSEQ software; three other patients were processed with MiXCR and VDJtools. To correct CD4 versus CD8 sorting errors, any sequence found in both subsets at a frequency ratio below 5:1 was removed. CDR3 nucleotide sequences shared between donor and recipient were removed because the origin of such sequences could not be assigned. To be classed as alloreactive, a clone needed at least 2-fold expansion over unstimulated cells and a minimum CFSE-low frequency of 0.002% (template counts) or 0.001% (read counts). A clone was considered mappable if detected in the sequenced pre-transplant spleen, lymph node, or MLR CFSE-low populations of the donor or recipient. The cumulative frequency of alloreactive clones was calculated as a percentage of all sequences, weighted by copy number. Imported from immuneACCESS, the table was reduced by TCRdb to in-frame sequences with V and J called. These copies leave out some clones; in studies compared against another copy, an unresolved V gene accounts for under half, and the cause of the remainder is not known. D and trimming were read from the DNA, whereas the V and J calls and clone size are those reported in that table. The sample includes about 110,000 clones, with around 93% observed a single time. Approximately 0.49% of the sample belongs to the ten largest clones.

Source: unstimulated CD8+ T cells sorted from spleen or lymph node cells, taken before intestinal transplant. This clonotype was sampled from a human donor who received an intestinal transplant. The chain is encoded by TRBV7-8 joined to TRBJ1-5, with TRBD1 matching 10 junction bases. Here is the DNA: TGTGCCAGCAGCCCGGGACAGGGGCCCAATCAGCCCCAGCATTTT. Its product reads: CASSPGQGPNQPQHF.